The 3 T cell receptor beta chains reported below all come from one sample, sequenced in a study of T cell repertoires in cytomegalovirus infection. One entry per CDR3 protein results from TCRdb running MiXCR on the reads. The table lists 150,000 to 200,000 distinct CDR3 sequences, 28% of them singletons. The sequenced material came from PBMCs. The receptors shown here come from a human donor in good health (CMV status not recorded). Some clones in this sample may be carry-over from other donors' samples.

Only a few counts were recorded for this clonotype. The chain is built from TRBV29-1 and TRBJ2-1; TRBD2 matches 7 bases. V gave up 7 bases and J gave up 7 bases; unmatched junction bases: 10. The CDR3 runs 13 residues. Germline loops: CDR1 SQVTM, CDR2 ANQGSEA. CDR3: CSAWPGGTNEQFF. In DNA, the CDR3 is TGCAGCGCCTGGCCGGGAGGTACAAATGAGCAGTTCTTC.

This clonotype was detected a few times. The chain carries TRBV20-1 and TRBJ1-6; D not certain. Germline V gives CDR1 DFQATT, CDR2 SNEGSKA (reference sequence). CDR3 length: 16 amino acids. Trimming removed 2 bases from V and 0 bases from J, with 11 bases in between. This chain's CDR3 is CSARFRSFSYNSPLHF. CDR3 DNA: TGCAGTGCTAGATTCCGTTCCTTCTCCTATAATTCACCCCTCCACTTT.

In this sample, this clonotype turned up many times. This chain links TRBV7-9 with TRBJ2-3; D may be TRBD2 (7 bases). V lost 7 bases, J lost 3 bases, and 23 bases lay in between. The length of the CDR3 is 17 residues. CDR1 is SEHNR and CDR2 is FQNEAQ in the germline V gene (reference sequence). In DNA, the CDR3 is TGTGCCAGCACCCTCACCCGGGGGGCCGAGGTTACAGATACGCAGTATTTT. This gives the protein CASTLTRGAEVTDTQYF.